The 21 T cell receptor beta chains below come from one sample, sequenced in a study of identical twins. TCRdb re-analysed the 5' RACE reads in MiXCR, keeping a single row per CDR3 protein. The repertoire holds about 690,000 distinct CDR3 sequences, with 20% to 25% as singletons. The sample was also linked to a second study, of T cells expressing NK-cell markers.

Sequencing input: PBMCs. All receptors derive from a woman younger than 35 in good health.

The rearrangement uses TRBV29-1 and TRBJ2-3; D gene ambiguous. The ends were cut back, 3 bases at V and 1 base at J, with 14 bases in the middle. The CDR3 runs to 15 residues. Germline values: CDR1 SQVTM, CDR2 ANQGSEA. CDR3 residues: CSVEPGYAGTDTQYF. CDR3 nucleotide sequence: TGCAGCGTTGAGCCCGGGTATGCGGGCACAGATACGCAGTATTTT.

The CDR3 here is CASSLVGTGGYTF. DNA of the CDR3: TGTGCCAGCAGCTTAGTAGGGACAGGTGGCTACACCTTC. The chain employs TRBV7-2 and TRBJ1-2, with 8 bases that match TRBD1. This CDR3 has 13 amino acids. Germline-derived CDR1 and CDR2 are SGHTA and FQGNSA. Losses at the gene ends were 1 base for V and 7 bases for J; bases not matched to a gene: 2.

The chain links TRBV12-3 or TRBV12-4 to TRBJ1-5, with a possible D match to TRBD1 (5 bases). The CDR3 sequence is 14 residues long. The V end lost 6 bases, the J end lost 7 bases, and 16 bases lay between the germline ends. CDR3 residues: CASRIRQLRQPQHF. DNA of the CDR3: TGTGCCAGCAGGATCCGACAGTTACGGCAGCCCCAGCATTTT.

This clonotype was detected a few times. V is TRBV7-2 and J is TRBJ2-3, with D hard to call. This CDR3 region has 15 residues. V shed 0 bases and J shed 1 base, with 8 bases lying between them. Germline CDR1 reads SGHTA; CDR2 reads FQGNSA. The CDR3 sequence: CASSLAWWGTDTQYF. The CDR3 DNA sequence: TGTGCCAGCAGCTTAGCGTGGTGGGGCACAGATACGCAGTATTTT.

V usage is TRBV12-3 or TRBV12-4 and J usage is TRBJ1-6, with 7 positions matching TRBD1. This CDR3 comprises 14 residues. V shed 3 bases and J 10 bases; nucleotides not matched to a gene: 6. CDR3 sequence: CASSLAGGSSPLHF. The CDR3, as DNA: TGTGCCAGCAGTTTGGCAGGGGGAAGCTCACCCCTCCACTTT.

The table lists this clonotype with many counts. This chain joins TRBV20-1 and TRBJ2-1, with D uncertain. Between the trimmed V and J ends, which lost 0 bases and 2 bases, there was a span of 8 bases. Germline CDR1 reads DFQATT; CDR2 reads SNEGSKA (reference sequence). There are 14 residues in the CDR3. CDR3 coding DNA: TGCAGTGCTAGAGAGCACGATCCCTACAATGAGCAGTTCTTC. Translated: CSAREHDPYNEQFF.

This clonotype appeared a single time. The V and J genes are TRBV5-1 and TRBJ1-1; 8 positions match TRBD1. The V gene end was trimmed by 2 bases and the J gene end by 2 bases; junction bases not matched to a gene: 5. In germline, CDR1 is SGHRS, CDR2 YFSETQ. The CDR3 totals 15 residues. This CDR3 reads CASSFRTGTNTEAFF. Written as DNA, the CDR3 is TGCGCCAGCAGCTTTCGGACAGGGACTAACACTGAAGCTTTCTTT.

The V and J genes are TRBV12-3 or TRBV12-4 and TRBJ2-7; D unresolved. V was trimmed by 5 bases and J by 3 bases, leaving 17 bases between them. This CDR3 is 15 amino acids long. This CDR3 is CASSAPEGPYYEQYF. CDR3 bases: TGTGCCAGCAGTGCCCCGGAAGGGCCCTACTACGAGCAGTACTTC.

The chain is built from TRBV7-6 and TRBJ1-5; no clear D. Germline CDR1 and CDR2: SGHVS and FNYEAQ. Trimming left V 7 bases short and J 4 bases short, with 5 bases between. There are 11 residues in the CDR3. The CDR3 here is CASTQNQPQHF. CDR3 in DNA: TGTGCCAGCACCCAAAATCAGCCCCAGCATTTT.

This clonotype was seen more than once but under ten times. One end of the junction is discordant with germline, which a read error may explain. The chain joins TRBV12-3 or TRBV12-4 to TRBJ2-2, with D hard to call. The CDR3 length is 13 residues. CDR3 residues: CASSLSNIGELFF. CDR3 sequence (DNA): TGTGCCAGCAGCCTCTCTAACATCGGGGAGCTGTTTTTT.

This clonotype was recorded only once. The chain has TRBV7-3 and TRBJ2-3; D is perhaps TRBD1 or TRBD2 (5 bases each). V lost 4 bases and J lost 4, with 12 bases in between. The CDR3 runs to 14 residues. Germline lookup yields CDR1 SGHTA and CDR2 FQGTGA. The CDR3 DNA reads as TGTGCCAGCAGCTCCCCCGGGACCGCAGATACGCAGTATTTT. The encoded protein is CASSSPGTADTQYF.

CDR3 residues: CAISALAGGRGETQYF. The CDR3 nucleotides are TGTGCCATCAGTGCTCTAGCGGGAGGGCGAGGAGAGACCCAGTACTTC. The chain recombines TRBV10-3 with TRBJ2-5; 12 bases are a match to TRBD2. The CDR3 contains 16 residues. J lost 4 bases, V lost 4 bases, and 7 bases had no gene match. CDR1 is ENHRY, CDR2 SYGVKD, per germline.

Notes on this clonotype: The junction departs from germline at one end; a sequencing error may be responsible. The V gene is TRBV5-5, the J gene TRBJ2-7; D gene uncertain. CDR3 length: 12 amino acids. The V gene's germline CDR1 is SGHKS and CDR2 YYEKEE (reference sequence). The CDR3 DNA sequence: TGTACCAGCAGCTTTAGTAGCTACGAGCAGTACTTC. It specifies CTSSFSSYEQYF.

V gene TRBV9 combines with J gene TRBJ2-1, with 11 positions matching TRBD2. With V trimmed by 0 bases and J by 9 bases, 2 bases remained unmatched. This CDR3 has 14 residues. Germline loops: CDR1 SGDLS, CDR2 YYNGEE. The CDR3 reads CASSVGLAGGEQFF. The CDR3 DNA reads TGTGCCAGCAGCGTAGGTCTAGCGGGAGGTGAGCAGTTCTTC.

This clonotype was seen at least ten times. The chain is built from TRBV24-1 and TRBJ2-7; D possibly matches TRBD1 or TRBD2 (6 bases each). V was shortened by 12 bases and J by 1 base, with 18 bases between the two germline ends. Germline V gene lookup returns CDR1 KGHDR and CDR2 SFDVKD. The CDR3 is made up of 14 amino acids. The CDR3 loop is CAPYRDFYSYEQYF. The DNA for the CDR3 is TGTGCCCCTTACAGGGACTTCTATTCCTACGAGCAGTACTTC.

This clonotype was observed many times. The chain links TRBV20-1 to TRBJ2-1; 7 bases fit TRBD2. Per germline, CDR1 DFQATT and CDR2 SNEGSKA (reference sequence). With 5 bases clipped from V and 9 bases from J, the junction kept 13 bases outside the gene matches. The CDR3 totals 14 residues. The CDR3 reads CSASLALPRSEQFF. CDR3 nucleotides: TGCAGTGCTTCACTAGCGCTTCCCAGGAGTGAGCAGTTCTTC.

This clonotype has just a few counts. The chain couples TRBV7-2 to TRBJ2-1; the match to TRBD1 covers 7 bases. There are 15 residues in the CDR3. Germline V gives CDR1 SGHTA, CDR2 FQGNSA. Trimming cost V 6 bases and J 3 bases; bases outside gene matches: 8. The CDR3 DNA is TGTGCCAGCAGGCCGACGGGACAGTACTACAATGAGCAGTTCTTC. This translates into CASRPTGQYYNEQFF.

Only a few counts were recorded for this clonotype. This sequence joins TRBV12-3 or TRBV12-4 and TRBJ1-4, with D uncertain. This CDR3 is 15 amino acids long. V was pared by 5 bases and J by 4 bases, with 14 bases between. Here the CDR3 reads CASSPQSGFNEKLFF. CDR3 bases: TGTGCCAGCAGTCCTCAGTCTGGATTTAATGAAAAACTGTTTTTT.

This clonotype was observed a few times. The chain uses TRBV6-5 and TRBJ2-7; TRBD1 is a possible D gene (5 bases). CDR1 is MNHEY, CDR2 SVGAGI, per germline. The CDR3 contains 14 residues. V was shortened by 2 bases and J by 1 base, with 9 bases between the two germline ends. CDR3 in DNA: TGTGCCAGCAGTTACCTGGACAAGTCCTACGAGCAGTACTTC. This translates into CASSYLDKSYEQYF.

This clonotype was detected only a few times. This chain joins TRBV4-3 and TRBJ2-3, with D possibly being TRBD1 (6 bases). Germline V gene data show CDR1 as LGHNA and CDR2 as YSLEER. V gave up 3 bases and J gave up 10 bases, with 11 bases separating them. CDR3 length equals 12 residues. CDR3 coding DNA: TGCGCCAGCAGCCATACAGGGAACTCGCAGTATTTT. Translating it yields CASSHTGNSQYF.

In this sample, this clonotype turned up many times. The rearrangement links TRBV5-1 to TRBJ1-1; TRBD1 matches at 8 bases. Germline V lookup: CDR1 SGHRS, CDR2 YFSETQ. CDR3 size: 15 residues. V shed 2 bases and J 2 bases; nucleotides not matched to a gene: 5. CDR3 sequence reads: CASSFSGTGNTEAFF. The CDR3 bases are TGCGCCAGCAGCTTCTCCGGGACAGGCAACACTGAAGCTTTCTTT.